A selection of T cell receptor beta chains follows, all from one sample in a study of regulatory T cells in long-lasting Graves disease. From the multiplex PCR reads, TCRdb called clonotypes with MiXCR, one entry per CDR3 protein. In the table there are 400,000 to 500,000 distinct CDR3 sequences, roughly a fifth of which are singletons. The source was peripheral blood mononuclear cells (PBMCs), collected when the disease was refractory, from a patient treated with antithyroid drugs. These receptor sequences come from a female donor with Graves disease. Each CDR3 is given without its conserved first and last residue.

V,length,CDR3
TRBV15,12,ATYPNRGQETQY
TRBV27,14,ASSLSLAGGSYEQY
TRBV12-3/TRBV12-4,13,ASSLRQGANNEQF
TRBV18,13,ASSQGLAEIYEQY
TRBV28,12,ASSLGTGTGELF
TRBV4-1,13,ASSQERQGFYEQY
TRBV28,14,ASSLHPGQSSYEQY
TRBV11-2,17,ASSSLGLAGRSGANVLT
TRBV5-1,10,ASSLGGTNYT
TRBV28,12,ASSDTYSGNTIY
TRBV30,11,AWSGDMNQPQH
TRBV19,12,ASSTTGYNEKLF
TRBV28,14,ASSLGQDYSGNTIY
TRBV20-1,11,SARQLAGYEQY
TRBV20-1,14,SARDPRGQAFGELF
TRBV28,13,ASSLGLAVTDTQY
TRBV5-1,13,ASSLSSGMAETQY
TRBV18,14,ASSPWDSPPNEKLF
TRBV27,12,ASSLTGGDTEAF
TRBV6-5,14,ASSYSGTTNTGELF
TRBV4-2,14,ASSQVGRNSGNTIY
TRBV28,16,ASTIDGSPLYSNQPQH
TRBV20-1,11,SAAPGGRGEQY
TRBV10-3,11,AIAVEDTGELF
TRBV28,18,ASSSFLWDRGLSGNQPQH
TRBV5-1,11,ASSSRTEHEQY
TRBV28,16,ASRPPRAWTSGEETQY
TRBV4-1,17,ASSQELPLAGVISHEQY
TRBV12-3/TRBV12-4,16,ASSLYLGKVSGANVLT
TRBV20-1,12,SASPRAASYEQY
TRBV20-1,10,SADEENQPQH
TRBV2,12,ASSATTQRETQY
TRBV19,15,ASEGAGTTIIAGELF
TRBV15,13,ATSREENWNTEAF
TRBV9,11,ASSVGGLNEQY
TRBV10-2,13,ASSDTSGTTDTQY
TRBV7-9,14,ASSLIGPGGRDTQY
TRBV9,10,ASSGAQGTQY
TRBV7-9,12,ASSPTNREETQY
TRBV28,13,ASSFFDRVGGELF
TRBV29-1,14,SVGSGTSGRAYEQY
TRBV11-2,11,ASSPRTVGELF
TRBV28,13,ASGTSGEGTDTQY